This is a list of T cell receptor beta chains from one sample in a study of blood T cell repertoires in COVID-19. Assay: immunoSEQ multiplex PCR; the TCRdb copy retains only in-frame clones and omits some. The sample shows about 440,000 clones, 87% of them seen only once. Sequenced input: PBMCs or T cells enriched from blood (not recorded which). These receptors all come from a woman aged 18-29 years with acute COVID-19. Both conserved end residues are part of each CDR3. Each record gives: D gene, J gene, V gene, clone size, CDR3 DNA, CDR3 protein. The D gene is left open where the match is weak. Part of the rows lack a size; the others show once, few, many or a class for expanded clones.

d_call: TRBD1
j_call: TRBJ1-1
v_call: TRBV7-2
clone_size: once
cdr3_nt: TGTGCCAGCAGCTTAGTGGCAGGGGGGAACACTGAAGCTTTCTTT
cdr3_aa: CASSLVAGGNTEAFF

d_call: TRBD1
j_call: TRBJ1-6
v_call: TRBV19
clone_size: -
cdr3_nt: TGTGCCAGTAGTGCCCGGGACAGGGATAATTCACCCCTCCACTTT
cdr3_aa: CASSARDRDNSPLHF

d_call: -
j_call: TRBJ1-3
v_call: TRBV2
clone_size: -
cdr3_nt: TGTGCCAGCACCCGGGACTCTGGAAACACCATATATTTT
cdr3_aa: CASTRDSGNTIYF

d_call: -
j_call: TRBJ2-7
v_call: TRBV24-1
clone_size: -
cdr3_nt: TGTGCCACCAGTGATTCGACTTCCCCATACGAGCAGTACTTC
cdr3_aa: CATSDSTSPYEQYF

d_call: -
j_call: TRBJ2-2
v_call: TRBV7-6
clone_size: -
cdr3_nt: TGTGCCAGCAGCCTTCAACACAGGGATGCCGGGGAGCTGTTTTTT
cdr3_aa: CASSLQHRDAGELFF

d_call: TRBD1
j_call: TRBJ2-7
v_call: TRBV18
clone_size: -
cdr3_nt: TGTGCCAGCTCACCAGGGACAGCCCGGGAGCAGTACTTC
cdr3_aa: CASSPGTAREQYF

d_call: TRBD1
j_call: TRBJ2-1
v_call: TRBV2
clone_size: -
cdr3_nt: TGTGCCAGCAGTTCCGACAGGGGATCCTACAATGAGCAGTTCTTC
cdr3_aa: CASSSDRGSYNEQFF

d_call: -
j_call: TRBJ2-5
v_call: TRBV5-5
clone_size: -
cdr3_nt: TGTGCCAGCAGCTTGGGGGGGACAACCGGGGAGACCCAGTACTTC
cdr3_aa: CASSLGGTTGETQYF

d_call: TRBD2
j_call: TRBJ2-3
v_call: TRBV13
clone_size: -
cdr3_nt: TGTGCCAGCAGCCACAATAGCGGGGGGGCTTCAGATACGCAGTATTTT
cdr3_aa: CASSHNSGGASDTQYF

d_call: -
j_call: TRBJ1-2
v_call: TRBV11-2
clone_size: -
cdr3_nt: TGTGCCAGCAGCTCTCAGGGGACCTATGGCTACACCTTC
cdr3_aa: CASSSQGTYGYTF

d_call: -
j_call: TRBJ1-1
v_call: TRBV5-5
clone_size: -
cdr3_nt: TGTGCCAGCTTCTTTCTGGTCAGCTCTGGCCAGGCTGAAGCTTTCTTT
cdr3_aa: CASFFLVSSGQAEAFF

d_call: TRBD2
j_call: TRBJ2-5
v_call: TRBV25-1
clone_size: -
cdr3_nt: TGTGCCAGCAGTCGGGGGGACCAAGAGACCCAGTACTTC
cdr3_aa: CASSRGDQETQYF

d_call: -
j_call: TRBJ2-6
v_call: TRBV15
clone_size: -
cdr3_nt: TGTGCCACCAGTGAATACAGGGATAAAGGTGGGGCCAACGTCCTGACTTTC
cdr3_aa: CATSEYRDKGGANVLTF

d_call: TRBD2
j_call: TRBJ2-2
v_call: TRBV30
clone_size: -
cdr3_nt: TGTGCCTCGAACAGAGGGCTAGCGGGGGGCTGGGACACCGGGGAGCTGTTTTTT
cdr3_aa: CASNRGLAGGWDTGELFF

d_call: TRBD2
j_call: TRBJ2-3
v_call: TRBV27
clone_size: -
cdr3_nt: TGTGCCAGCAGTCCGAGGGGACTAGCGGGGGGATTGGGCACAGATACGCAGTATTTT
cdr3_aa: CASSPRGLAGGLGTDTQYF

d_call: TRBD1
j_call: TRBJ2-3
v_call: TRBV6-5
clone_size: few
cdr3_nt: TGTGCCAGCAGTTACTCGGGACAGGGGACAGATACGCAGTATTTT
cdr3_aa: CASSYSGQGTDTQYF

d_call: -
j_call: TRBJ1-1
v_call: TRBV7-3
clone_size: -
cdr3_nt: TGTGCCAGCAGCCCGACAGTCCTGAACACTGAAGCTTTCTTT
cdr3_aa: CASSPTVLNTEAFF

d_call: TRBD2
j_call: TRBJ2-2
v_call: TRBV28
clone_size: -
cdr3_nt: TGTGCCAGCAGTTCACACAGAGGTGCGGGGGGAGGGGAGCTGTTTTTT
cdr3_aa: CASSSHRGAGGGELFF

d_call: TRBD1
j_call: TRBJ2-1
v_call: TRBV19
clone_size: -
cdr3_nt: TGTGCCAGTATAGGGACAGGTTACAATGAGCAGTTCTTC
cdr3_aa: CASIGTGYNEQFF

d_call: -
j_call: TRBJ2-3
v_call: TRBV3-1/TRBV3-2
clone_size: -
cdr3_nt: TGTGCCAGCAGCCCTCCCGAGATGAATACGCAGTATTTT
cdr3_aa: CASSPPEMNTQYF

d_call: -
j_call: TRBJ2-7
v_call: TRBV7-2
clone_size: -
cdr3_nt: TGTGCCAGCAGCTTAGTTCAGGGCGGCTACGAGCAGTACTTC
cdr3_aa: CASSLVQGGYEQYF

d_call: TRBD1
j_call: TRBJ1-2
v_call: TRBV6-5
clone_size: -
cdr3_nt: TGTGCCAGCAGCCGCTTACAGGGGGCTGTTAGTGGCTACACCTTC
cdr3_aa: CASSRLQGAVSGYTF

d_call: -
j_call: TRBJ1-3
v_call: TRBV6-6
clone_size: -
cdr3_nt: TGTGCCAGCAGTCCCCGGTCGCGGGTCTCGGGAAACACCATATATTTT
cdr3_aa: CASSPRSRVSGNTIYF

d_call: TRBD1
j_call: TRBJ2-5
v_call: TRBV3-1/TRBV3-2
clone_size: -
cdr3_nt: TGTGCCAGCAGCCAAGATATGGGACAGCAAGAGACCCAGTACTTC
cdr3_aa: CASSQDMGQQETQYF

d_call: -
j_call: TRBJ2-7
v_call: TRBV19
clone_size: -
cdr3_nt: TGTGCCAGTAGTAGCGGGGATACGGAAGAGCAGTACTTC
cdr3_aa: CASSSGDTEEQYF

d_call: -
j_call: TRBJ2-2
v_call: TRBV19
clone_size: -
cdr3_nt: TGTGCCAGTACCCCTGATGGCGGGACCCTACGCACCGGGGAGCTGTTTTTT
cdr3_aa: CASTPDGGTLRTGELFF

d_call: -
j_call: TRBJ1-1
v_call: TRBV2
clone_size: -
cdr3_nt: TGTGCCAGCAGCCTTGGACAGCTTGAAGCTTTCTTT
cdr3_aa: CASSLGQLEAFF

d_call: -
j_call: TRBJ2-7
v_call: TRBV5-1
clone_size: -
cdr3_nt: TGCGCCAGCAGGGCCGAGACAGGGAGGCACTACGAGCAGTACTTC
cdr3_aa: CASRAETGRHYEQYF

d_call: -
j_call: TRBJ2-2
v_call: TRBV7-3
clone_size: -
cdr3_nt: TGTGCCAGCAGCTTAAAATCAGGGCCGGCCGGGGAGCTGTTTTTT
cdr3_aa: CASSLKSGPAGELFF

d_call: TRBD2
j_call: TRBJ2-7
v_call: TRBV6-4
clone_size: few
cdr3_nt: TGTGCCAGCAGTTATGGACTAGCGGGAGGGATCTCCTACGAGCAGTACTTC
cdr3_aa: CASSYGLAGGISYEQYF

d_call: TRBD1
j_call: TRBJ1-1
v_call: TRBV29-1
clone_size: -
cdr3_nt: TGCAGCGTTGATGGAAACAGGGGGAACACTGAAGCTTTCTTT
cdr3_aa: CSVDGNRGNTEAFF

d_call: -
j_call: TRBJ2-1
v_call: TRBV5-1
clone_size: -
cdr3_nt: TGCGCCAGCAGCTTGTCAAATTACAATGAGCAGTTCTTC
cdr3_aa: CASSLSNYNEQFF

d_call: -
j_call: TRBJ2-3
v_call: TRBV12-3/TRBV12-4
clone_size: -
cdr3_nt: TGTGCCAGCAGTTTAACTAGCACAGATACGCAGTATTTT
cdr3_aa: CASSLTSTDTQYF

d_call: -
j_call: TRBJ1-5
v_call: TRBV19
clone_size: -
cdr3_nt: TGTGCCAGTACCAAGGCAGGGGTCAATCAGCCCCAGCATTTT
cdr3_aa: CASTKAGVNQPQHF

d_call: -
j_call: TRBJ1-6
v_call: TRBV11-3
clone_size: -
cdr3_nt: TGTGCCAGCAGCTTAGGACGGGATAATTCACCCCTCCACTTT
cdr3_aa: CASSLGRDNSPLHF

d_call: TRBD2
j_call: TRBJ2-1
v_call: TRBV30
clone_size: -
cdr3_nt: TGTGCCTGTAAGACTAGCGGGAGTCGTGAGCAGTTCTTC
cdr3_aa: CACKTSGSREQFF

d_call: -
j_call: TRBJ1-1
v_call: TRBV7-9
clone_size: -
cdr3_nt: TGTGCCAGCAGCTTAGGAGGGGGTGAAGCTTTCTTT
cdr3_aa: CASSLGGGEAFF

d_call: -
j_call: TRBJ2-2
v_call: TRBV7-5
clone_size: -
cdr3_nt: TGTGTCAGAAGCTTAGATTTTGATCGGGACAGGGTCGGAACGAGGAACACCGGGGAGCTGTTTTTT
cdr3_aa: CVRSLDFDRDRVGTRNTGELFF

d_call: TRBD1
j_call: TRBJ1-4
v_call: TRBV28
clone_size: -
cdr3_nt: TGTGCCAGCAGTTTCCCAGGGGGCGGGAATGAAAAACTGTTTTTT
cdr3_aa: CASSFPGGGNEKLFF

d_call: -
j_call: TRBJ1-1
v_call: TRBV4-2
clone_size: few
cdr3_nt: TGTGCCAGCAGCCAAAGCCAGGGCGGAAAGACTGAAGCTTTCTTT
cdr3_aa: CASSQSQGGKTEAFF

d_call: -
j_call: TRBJ1-1
v_call: TRBV4-3
clone_size: -
cdr3_nt: TGCGCCAGCAGCCAAGTACAGAACACTGAAGCTTTCTTT
cdr3_aa: CASSQVQNTEAFF

d_call: TRBD1
j_call: TRBJ1-6
v_call: TRBV9
clone_size: -
cdr3_nt: TGTGCCAGCAGCCTACGGGACAGCCCTAATTCACCCCTCCACTTT
cdr3_aa: CASSLRDSPNSPLHF

d_call: TRBD1
j_call: TRBJ2-5
v_call: TRBV27
clone_size: -
cdr3_nt: TGTGCCAGCTTGGGACAGGGGACCGGAGAGACCCAGTACTTC
cdr3_aa: CASLGQGTGETQYF

d_call: -
j_call: TRBJ1-3
v_call: TRBV20-1
clone_size: -
cdr3_nt: TGCAGTGCTAGTACCGTTCCTGCGTTGGGAAACACCATATATTTT
cdr3_aa: CSASTVPALGNTIYF

d_call: -
j_call: TRBJ2-7
v_call: TRBV5-4
clone_size: -
cdr3_nt: TGTGCCAGCAGCTGGGGGGGCGCAGGGAGGACCTACGAGCAGTACTTC
cdr3_aa: CASSWGGAGRTYEQYF

d_call: -
j_call: TRBJ1-1
v_call: TRBV27
clone_size: -
cdr3_nt: TGTGCCAGCAGTTTTTATGCCGGGGTGAGAACTGAAGCTTTCTTT
cdr3_aa: CASSFYAGVRTEAFF

d_call: -
j_call: TRBJ1-2
v_call: TRBV14
clone_size: -
cdr3_nt: TGTGCCAGCAGCCAAGAAAAGTTAGGGAGAGGGATCTATGGCTACACCTTC
cdr3_aa: CASSQEKLGRGIYGYTF

d_call: -
j_call: TRBJ1-6
v_call: TRBV9
clone_size: -
cdr3_nt: TGTGCCAGCAGCGTAGTAGCAGGGGATTCACCCCTCCACTTT
cdr3_aa: CASSVVAGDSPLHF

d_call: TRBD2
j_call: TRBJ2-2
v_call: TRBV6-5
clone_size: -
cdr3_nt: TGTGCCAGCAGTTCCGGGAGGGCCTTCACCGGGGAGCTGTTTTTT
cdr3_aa: CASSSGRAFTGELFF

d_call: -
j_call: TRBJ1-2
v_call: TRBV7-2
clone_size: -
cdr3_nt: TGTGCCAGCAGCTTAGGAGTAATGACGAATGCGGGTGGCTACACCTTC
cdr3_aa: CASSLGVMTNAGGYTF

d_call: -
j_call: TRBJ1-3
v_call: TRBV19
clone_size: -
cdr3_nt: TGTGCCAGTACCGACAGAGCAGGAAACACCATATATTTT
cdr3_aa: CASTDRAGNTIYF

d_call: -
j_call: TRBJ2-5
v_call: TRBV5-6
clone_size: -
cdr3_nt: TGTGCCAGCAGCATCCGCCGAGACGGGTCGAAAGAGACCCAGTACTTC
cdr3_aa: CASSIRRDGSKETQYF

d_call: -
j_call: TRBJ1-1
v_call: TRBV5-1
clone_size: -
cdr3_nt: TGCGCCAGCAGCGGAACAGGGAGGAACACTGAAGCTTTCTTT
cdr3_aa: CASSGTGRNTEAFF

d_call: -
j_call: TRBJ1-2
v_call: TRBV5-4
clone_size: -
cdr3_nt: TGTGCCAGCAGCCCCGGACAGAATTCCTATGGCTACACCTTC
cdr3_aa: CASSPGQNSYGYTF

d_call: TRBD1
j_call: TRBJ2-7
v_call: TRBV14
clone_size: -
cdr3_nt: TGTGCCAGCAGTTACGACAGGGGGGGCTACGAGCAGTACTTC
cdr3_aa: CASSYDRGGYEQYF